This T cell receptor (beta chain) comes out of a study of T cells in Graves' hyperthyroidism and ophthalmopathy. Study-wide context: Upon initial diagnosis and before any treatment, peripheral blood was collected.

There were TCR beta CDR3 regions amplified from RNA transcripts. TCR CDR3 regions were first amplified by RT-PCR with HTBI primers. TCRdb ran MiXCR on the multiplex PCR reads and lists one entry per CDR3 protein. The sample has around 350,000 distinct CDR3 sequences; 13% to 15% are singletons. Trimming at V came to 7 bases and at J to 7 bases, leaving 10 bases not matched to a gene. This CDR3 has 14 residues. The diagnostic basis comprised clinical symptoms, serum thyroxine and TRAb, thyroid ultrasound and orbital computed tomography. At least ten counts were recorded for this clonotype. V and J are TRBV12-3 or TRBV12-4 and TRBJ1-2, with 9 bases lining up with TRBD1. The specimen sequenced was blood. The source is a woman aged 55-75 years with Graves' ophthalmopathy. The CDR3 bases are TGTGCCAGCACTTACGGGACAGGGCGCTCTGGCTACACCTTC. Encoded protein: CASTYGTGRSGYTF.